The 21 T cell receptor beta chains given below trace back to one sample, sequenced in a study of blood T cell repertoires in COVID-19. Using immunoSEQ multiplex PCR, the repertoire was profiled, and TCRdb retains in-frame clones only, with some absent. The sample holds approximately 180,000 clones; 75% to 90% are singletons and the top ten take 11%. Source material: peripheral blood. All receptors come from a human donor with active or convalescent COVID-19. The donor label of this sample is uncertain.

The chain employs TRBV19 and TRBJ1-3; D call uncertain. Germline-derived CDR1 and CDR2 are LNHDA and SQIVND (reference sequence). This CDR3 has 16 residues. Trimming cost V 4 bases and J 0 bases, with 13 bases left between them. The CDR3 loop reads CASSTYQRPSGNTIYF. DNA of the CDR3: TGTGCCAGTAGTACGTACCAGAGGCCCTCTGGAAACACCATATATTTT.

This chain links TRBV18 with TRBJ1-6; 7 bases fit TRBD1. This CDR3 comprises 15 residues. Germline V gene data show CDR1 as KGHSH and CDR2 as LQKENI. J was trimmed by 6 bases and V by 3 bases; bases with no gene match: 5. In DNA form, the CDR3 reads TGTGCCAGCTCACCCGGGGACAGTTTTAATTCACCCCTCCACTTT. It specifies CASSPGDSFNSPLHF.

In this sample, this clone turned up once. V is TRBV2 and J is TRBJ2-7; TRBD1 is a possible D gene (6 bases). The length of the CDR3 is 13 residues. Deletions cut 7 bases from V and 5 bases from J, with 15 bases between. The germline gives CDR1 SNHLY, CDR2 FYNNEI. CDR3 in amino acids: CASTDRSGDEQYF. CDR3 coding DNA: TGTGCCAGCACCGACAGGTCAGGGGACGAGCAGTACTTC.

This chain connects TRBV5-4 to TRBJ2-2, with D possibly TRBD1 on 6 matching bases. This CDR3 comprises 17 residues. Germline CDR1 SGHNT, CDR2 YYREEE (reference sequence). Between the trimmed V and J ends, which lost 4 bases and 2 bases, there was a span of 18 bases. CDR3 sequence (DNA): TGTGCCAGCAGCCCCTCCGCCGGGACAATAAACACCGGGGAGCTGTTTTTT. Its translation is CASSPSAGTINTGELFF.

The chain's CDR3 is CASSDHRPLRTDTQYF. As DNA, the CDR3 is TGCGCCAGCAGTGACCACAGACCCCTTAGGACAGATACGCAGTATTTT. This rearrangement joins TRBV10-1 to TRBJ2-3; the D is unclear. In germline, CDR1 is WNHNN, CDR2 SYGVQD (reference sequence). This CDR3 is built from 16 residues. The V gene lost 3 bases and the J gene lost 3 bases, with 16 bases spanning the gap.

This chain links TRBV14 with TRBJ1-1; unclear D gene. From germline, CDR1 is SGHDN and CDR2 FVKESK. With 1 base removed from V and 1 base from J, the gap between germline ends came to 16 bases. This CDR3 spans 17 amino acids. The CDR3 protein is CASSQGIAPTPNTEAFF. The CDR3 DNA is TGTGCCAGCAGCCAAGGAATAGCGCCGACACCGAACACTGAAGCTTTCTTT.

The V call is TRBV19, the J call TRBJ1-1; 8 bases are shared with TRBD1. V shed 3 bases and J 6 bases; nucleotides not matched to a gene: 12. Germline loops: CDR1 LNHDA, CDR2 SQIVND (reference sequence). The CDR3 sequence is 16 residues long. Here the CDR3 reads CASSMGTGGSVAEAFF. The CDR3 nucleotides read TGTGCCAGTAGTATGGGGACAGGCGGAAGTGTGGCTGAAGCTTTCTTT.

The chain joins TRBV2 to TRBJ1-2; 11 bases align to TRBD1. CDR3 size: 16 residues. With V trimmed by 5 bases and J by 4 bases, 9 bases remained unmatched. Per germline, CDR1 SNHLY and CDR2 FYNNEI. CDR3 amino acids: CASSYIRTGGLYGYTF. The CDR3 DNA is TGTGCCAGCAGTTATATCCGGACAGGGGGCCTCTATGGCTACACCTTC.

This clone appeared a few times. CDR3 nucleotides: TGTGCCAGCAGCTACGGAGGGGACACCGGGGAGCTGTTTTTT. It specifies CASSYGGDTGELFF. This rearrangement joins TRBV28 to TRBJ2-2; perhaps TRBD2 as D (6 bases). Trimming left V 6 bases short and J 3 bases short, with 11 bases between. The length of the CDR3 is 14 residues. Germline assignment: CDR1 MDHEN and CDR2 SYDVKM.

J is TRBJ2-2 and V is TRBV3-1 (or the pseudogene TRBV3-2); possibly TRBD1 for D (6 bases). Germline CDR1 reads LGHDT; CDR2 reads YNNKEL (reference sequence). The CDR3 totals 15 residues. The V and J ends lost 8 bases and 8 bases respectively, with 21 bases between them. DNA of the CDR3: TGTGCCAGCGGCAACAGGGTTTTAGCTTCTGGGGAGCTGTTTTTT. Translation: CASGNRVLASGELFF.

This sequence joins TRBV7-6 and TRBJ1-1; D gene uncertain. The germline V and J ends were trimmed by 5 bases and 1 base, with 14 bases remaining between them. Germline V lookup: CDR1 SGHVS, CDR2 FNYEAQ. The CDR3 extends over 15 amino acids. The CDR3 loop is CASSVLKRGNTEAFF. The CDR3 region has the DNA TGTGCCAGCAGCGTACTTAAACGGGGGAACACTGAAGCTTTCTTT.

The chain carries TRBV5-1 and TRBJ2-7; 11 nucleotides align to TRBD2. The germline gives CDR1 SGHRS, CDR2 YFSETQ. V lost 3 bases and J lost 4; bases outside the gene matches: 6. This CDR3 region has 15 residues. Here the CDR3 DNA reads TGCGCCAGCAGCTCTAGCGGGAGGAGTGGATACGAGCAGTACTTC. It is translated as CASSSSGRSGYEQYF.

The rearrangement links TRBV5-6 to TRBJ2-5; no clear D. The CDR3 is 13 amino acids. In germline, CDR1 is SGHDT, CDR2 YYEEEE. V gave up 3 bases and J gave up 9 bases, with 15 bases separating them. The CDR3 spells CASSSRSVLAQYF. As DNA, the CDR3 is TGTGCCAGCAGCTCTCGTTCGGTGCTGGCCCAGTACTTC.

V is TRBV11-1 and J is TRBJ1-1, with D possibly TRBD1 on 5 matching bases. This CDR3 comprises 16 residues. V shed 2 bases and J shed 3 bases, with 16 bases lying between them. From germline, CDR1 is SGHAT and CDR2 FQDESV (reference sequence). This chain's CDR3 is CASSLSGGGLYTEAFF. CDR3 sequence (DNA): TGTGCCAGCAGCTTATCTGGGGGGGGATTGTACACTGAAGCTTTCTTT.

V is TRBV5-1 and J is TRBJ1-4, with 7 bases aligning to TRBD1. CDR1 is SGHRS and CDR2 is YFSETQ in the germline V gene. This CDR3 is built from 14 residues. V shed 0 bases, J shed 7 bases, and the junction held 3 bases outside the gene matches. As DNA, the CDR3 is TGCGCCAGCAGCTTGGGCGACAGGGCTGAAAAACTGTTTTTT. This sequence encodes CASSLGDRAEKLFF.

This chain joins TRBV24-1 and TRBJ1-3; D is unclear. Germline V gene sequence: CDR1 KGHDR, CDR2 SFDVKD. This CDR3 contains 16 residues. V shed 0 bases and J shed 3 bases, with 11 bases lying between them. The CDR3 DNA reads TGTGCCACCAGTGATTTGTGGAGGGTATATGGAAACACCATATATTTT. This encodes CATSDLWRVYGNTIYF.

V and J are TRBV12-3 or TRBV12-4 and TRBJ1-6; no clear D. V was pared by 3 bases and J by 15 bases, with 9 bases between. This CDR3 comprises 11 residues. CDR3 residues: CASSFSSVLHF. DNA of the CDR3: TGTGCCAGCAGTTTCTCATCGGTCCTCCACTTT.

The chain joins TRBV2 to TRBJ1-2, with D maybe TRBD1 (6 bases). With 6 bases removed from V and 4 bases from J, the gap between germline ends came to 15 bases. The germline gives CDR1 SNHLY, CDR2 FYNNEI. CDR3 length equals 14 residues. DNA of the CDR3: TGTGCCAGCAGAGGCGGACAGAGCTTCTATGGCTACACCTTC. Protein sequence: CASRGGQSFYGYTF.

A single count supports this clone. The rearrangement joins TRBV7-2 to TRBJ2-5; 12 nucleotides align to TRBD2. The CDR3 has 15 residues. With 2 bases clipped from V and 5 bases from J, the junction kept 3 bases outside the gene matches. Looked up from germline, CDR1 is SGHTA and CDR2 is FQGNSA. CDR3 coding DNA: TGTGCCAGCAGCTTACTAGCGGGGGGGTCGGAGACCCAGTACTTC. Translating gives CASSLLAGGSETQYF.

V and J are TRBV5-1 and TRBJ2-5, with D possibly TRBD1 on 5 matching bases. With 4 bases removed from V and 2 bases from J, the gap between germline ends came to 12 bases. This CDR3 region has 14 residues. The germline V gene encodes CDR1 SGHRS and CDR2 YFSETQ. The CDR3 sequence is CASSVQGLQETQYF. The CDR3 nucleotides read TGCGCCAGCAGCGTTCAGGGCTTGCAAGAGACCCAGTACTTC.

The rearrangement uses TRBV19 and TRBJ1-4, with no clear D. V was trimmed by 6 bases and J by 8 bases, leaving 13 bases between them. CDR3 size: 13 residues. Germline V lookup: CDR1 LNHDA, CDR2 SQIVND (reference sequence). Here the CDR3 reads CASSPSGNEKLFF. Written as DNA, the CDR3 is TGTGCCAGTAGCCCCTCGGGAAACGAAAAACTGTTTTTT.